Listed below are T cell receptor beta chains from one sample, sequenced in a study of early T cells in non-severe SARS-CoV-2 infection. TCRdb re-analysed the 5' RACE reads in MiXCR, keeping a single row per CDR3 protein. The table has about 33,000 distinct CDR3 sequences, 5.5% to 6% seen once. Sample: whole blood. These TCRs come from an adult who was a healthcare worker with PCR-confirmed SARS-CoV-2 infection or an uninfected control (not recorded which). CDR3s leave out the opening cysteine and the closing phenylalanine or tryptophan.

>TRBV6-5
ASSYKKGTGEEYEQY
>TRBV30
AWTTSRFGYT
>TRBV5-4
ASSLGTSPSTDTQY
>TRBV7-9
ASSLHSGNTIY
>TRBV20-1
SVKGSGGIYNEQF
>TRBV12-3/TRBV12-4
ASSLPGRYGYT
>TRBV20-1
SARVGRNSYEQY
>TRBV6-5
ASSYSANLNTEAF
>TRBV3-1
ASSSITGELF
>TRBV4-3
ASSQDIQGKNIQY
>TRBV28
ASSRRLAGYQETQY
>TRBV6-2/TRBV6-3
ASSHGQGRDTQY
>TRBV6-6
ASSYTRPTEETQY